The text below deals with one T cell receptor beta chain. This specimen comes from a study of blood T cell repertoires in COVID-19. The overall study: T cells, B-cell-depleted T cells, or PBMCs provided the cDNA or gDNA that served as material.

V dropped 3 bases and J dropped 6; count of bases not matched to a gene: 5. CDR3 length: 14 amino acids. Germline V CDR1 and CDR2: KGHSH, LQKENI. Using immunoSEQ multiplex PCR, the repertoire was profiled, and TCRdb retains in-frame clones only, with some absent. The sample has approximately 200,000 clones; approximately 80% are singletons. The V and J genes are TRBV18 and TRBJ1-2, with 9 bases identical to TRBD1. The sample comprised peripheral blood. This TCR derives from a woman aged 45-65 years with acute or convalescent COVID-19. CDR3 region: CASSPLDRGDGYTF. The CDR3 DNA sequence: TGTGCCAGCTCACCCCTGGACAGGGGTGATGGCTACACCTTC.